This TCR beta chain was sequenced during a study of molecular identifiers for immune sequencing clone quantification. Study results and limitations: Jurkat TCR RNA spiked in from one cell reportedly remained identifiable amid roughly 940,000 naive cells.

TCRdb used MiXCR to reprocess the PCR reads, holding one entry per CDR3 protein. The sample records about 500,000 distinct CDR3 sequences, over 20% being singletons. The CDR3 is 15 amino acids. Germline V gene data show CDR1 as MNHEY and CDR2 as SVGAGI. On this clonotype itself: Its cognate antigen is unknown. Just one base apart from a much larger clone, this may be a read error.

The source is a human donor in good health. Some libraries in this study had Jurkat cell RNA spiked in. The chain links TRBV6-5 to TRBJ2-7; TRBD2 might be the D (5 bases). The sample taken for sequencing was naive CD8+ T cells from blood, with Jurkat cell RNA spiked in. Stated subset: FACS-sorted CD8+CD4-CCR7+CD45RA+ naive T cells. This CDR3 is CASSYLGGSGYGQYF. CDR3 bases: TGTGCCAGCAGTTACTTAGGAGGTTCTGGATACGGGCAGTACTTC.